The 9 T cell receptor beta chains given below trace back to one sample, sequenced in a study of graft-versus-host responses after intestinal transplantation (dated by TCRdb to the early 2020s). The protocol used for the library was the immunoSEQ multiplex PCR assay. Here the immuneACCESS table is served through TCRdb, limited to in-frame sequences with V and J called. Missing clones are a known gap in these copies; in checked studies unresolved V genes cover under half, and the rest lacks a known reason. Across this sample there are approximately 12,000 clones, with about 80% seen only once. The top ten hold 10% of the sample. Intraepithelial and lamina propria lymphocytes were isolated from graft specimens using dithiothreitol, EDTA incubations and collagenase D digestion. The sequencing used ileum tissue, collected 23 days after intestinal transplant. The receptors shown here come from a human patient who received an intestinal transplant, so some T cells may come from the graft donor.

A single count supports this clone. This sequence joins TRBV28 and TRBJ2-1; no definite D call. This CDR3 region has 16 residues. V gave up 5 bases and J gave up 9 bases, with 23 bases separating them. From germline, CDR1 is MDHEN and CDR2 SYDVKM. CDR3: CASSPAGNSVRGEQFF. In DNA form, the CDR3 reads TGTGCCAGCAGTCCCGCCGGAAATTCAGTGCGAGGTGAGCAGTTCTTC.

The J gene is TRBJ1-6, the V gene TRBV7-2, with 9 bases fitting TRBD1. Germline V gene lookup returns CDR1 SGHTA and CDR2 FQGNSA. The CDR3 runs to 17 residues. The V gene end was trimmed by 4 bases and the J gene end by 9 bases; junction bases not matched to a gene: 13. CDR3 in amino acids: CASSSVFGTGIFSPLHF. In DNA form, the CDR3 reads TGTGCCAGCAGCTCCGTTTTCGGGACAGGGATTTTTTCACCCCTCCACTTT.

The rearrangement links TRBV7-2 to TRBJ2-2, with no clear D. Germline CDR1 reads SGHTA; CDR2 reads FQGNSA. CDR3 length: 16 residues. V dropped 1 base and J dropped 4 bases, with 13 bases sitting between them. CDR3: CASSLDLQMFTGELFF. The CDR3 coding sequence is TGTGCCAGCAGCTTAGATTTGCAGATGTTCACCGGGGAGCTGTTTTTT.

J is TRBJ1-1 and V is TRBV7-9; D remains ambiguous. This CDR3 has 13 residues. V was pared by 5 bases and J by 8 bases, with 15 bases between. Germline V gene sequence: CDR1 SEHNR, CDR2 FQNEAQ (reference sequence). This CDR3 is CASSIINLQEAFF. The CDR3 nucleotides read TGTGCCAGCAGCATAATAAACCTCCAAGAAGCTTTCTTT.

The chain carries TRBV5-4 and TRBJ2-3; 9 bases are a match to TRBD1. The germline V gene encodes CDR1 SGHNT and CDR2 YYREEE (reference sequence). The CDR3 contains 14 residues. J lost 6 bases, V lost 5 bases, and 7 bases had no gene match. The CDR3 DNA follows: TGTGCCAGCAGTTCGGGTGGGACAGGGGATACGCAGTATTTT. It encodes CASSSGGTGDTQYF. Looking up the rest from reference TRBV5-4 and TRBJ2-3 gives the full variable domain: ETGVTQSPTHLIKTRGQQVTLRCSSQSGHNTVSWYQQALGQGPQFIFQYYREEENGRGNFPPRFSGLQFPNYSSELNVNALELDDSALYLCASSSGGTGDTQYFGPGTRLTVL.

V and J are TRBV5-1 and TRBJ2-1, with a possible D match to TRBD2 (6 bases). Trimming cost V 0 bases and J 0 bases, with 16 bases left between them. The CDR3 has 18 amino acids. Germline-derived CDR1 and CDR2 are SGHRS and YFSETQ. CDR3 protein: CASSLDQTSWSSYNEQFF. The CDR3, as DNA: TGCGCCAGCAGCTTGGACCAAACTAGCTGGAGCTCCTACAATGAGCAGTTCTTC.

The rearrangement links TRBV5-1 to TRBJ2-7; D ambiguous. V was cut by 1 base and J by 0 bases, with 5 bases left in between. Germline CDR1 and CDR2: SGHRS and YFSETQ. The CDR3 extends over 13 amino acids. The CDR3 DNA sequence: TGCGCCAGCAGCTTGACCCCCTCCTACGAGCAGTACTTC. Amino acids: CASSLTPSYEQYF.

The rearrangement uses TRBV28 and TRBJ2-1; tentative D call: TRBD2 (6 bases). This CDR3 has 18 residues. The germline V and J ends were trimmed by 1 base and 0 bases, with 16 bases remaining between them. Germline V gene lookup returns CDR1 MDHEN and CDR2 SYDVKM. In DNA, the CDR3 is TGTGCCAGCAGTTTATACGAAGGGACTTCCAGCTCCTACAATGAGCAGTTCTTC. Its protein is CASSLYEGTSSSYNEQFF. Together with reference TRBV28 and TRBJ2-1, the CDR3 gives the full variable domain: DVKVTQSSRYLVKRTGEKVFLECVQDMDHENMFWYRQDPGLGLRLIYFSYDVKMKEKGDIPEGYSVSREKKERFSLILESASTNQTSMYLCASSLYEGTSSSYNEQFFGPGTRLTVL.

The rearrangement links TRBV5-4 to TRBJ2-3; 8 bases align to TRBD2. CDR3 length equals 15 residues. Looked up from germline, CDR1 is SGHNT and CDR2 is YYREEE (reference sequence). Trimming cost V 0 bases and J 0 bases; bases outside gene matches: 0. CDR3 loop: CASSLASGSTDTQYF. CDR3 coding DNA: TGTGCCAGCAGCTTGGCTAGCGGGAGCACAGATACGCAGTATTTT.